These T cell receptor beta chains were read from a single sample in a study of blood T cell repertoires in COVID-19. Libraries were prepared by immunoSEQ multiplex PCR; TCRdb keeps only in-frame clonotypes and omits some of them. The profile shows about 150,000 clones, approximately 89% of them singletons. The source material was peripheral blood. All receptors derive from a human donor in a cohort sampled during active COVID-19. CDR3s include the opening cysteine and the closing phenylalanine or tryptophan. Each record gives: J gene, D gene, V gene, clone size, CDR3 protein, CDR3 DNA. A D gene is named only where the DNA matches it firmly. Clone size, where shown, is once, few, many, or a class for clones that have expanded.

j_gene: TRBJ1-1; d_gene: TRBD1; v_gene: TRBV4-2; abundance: -; CDR3aa: CASSQGDRVNTEAFF; CDR3nt: TGTGCCAGCAGCCAAGGGGACAGGGTGAACACTGAAGCTTTCTTT
j_gene: TRBJ2-1; d_gene: -; v_gene: TRBV7-2; abundance: -; CDR3aa: CASTLKASSSSYNEQFF; CDR3nt: TGTGCCAGCACCTTAAAGGCTAGCTCGAGCTCCTACAATGAGCAGTTCTTC
j_gene: TRBJ2-7; d_gene: -; v_gene: TRBV4-1; abundance: -; CDR3aa: CASSPLVLSDSSYEQYF; CDR3nt: TGCGCCAGCAGTCCGCTGGTCCTCTCGGACAGCTCCTACGAGCAGTACTTC
j_gene: TRBJ2-5; d_gene: TRBD1; v_gene: TRBV7-2; abundance: -; CDR3aa: CASRWTGGAQETQYF; CDR3nt: TGTGCCAGCAGATGGACAGGGGGCGCGCAAGAGACCCAGTACTTC
j_gene: TRBJ1-5; d_gene: -; v_gene: TRBV14; abundance: -; CDR3aa: CASSQSLPGIINQPQHF; CDR3nt: TGTGCCAGCAGCCAATCTCTTCCGGGTATTATCAATCAGCCCCAGCATTTT
j_gene: TRBJ2-1; d_gene: -; v_gene: TRBV5-1; abundance: -; CDR3aa: CASSLGRNEQFF; CDR3nt: TGCGCCAGCAGCTTGGGGCGGAATGAGCAGTTCTTC
j_gene: TRBJ1-1; d_gene: -; v_gene: TRBV2; abundance: once; CDR3aa: CASSVETGGGGAFF; CDR3nt: TGTGCCAGCAGTGTCGAGACAGGTGGTGGTGGGGCTTTCTTT
j_gene: TRBJ2-3; d_gene: TRBD2; v_gene: TRBV7-6; abundance: -; CDR3aa: CASSFGGGSTDTQYF; CDR3nt: TGTGCCAGCAGCTTCGGGGGGGGGTCCACAGATACGCAGTATTTT
j_gene: TRBJ1-4; d_gene: -; v_gene: TRBV5-1; abundance: -; CDR3aa: CASSLEGQGNEKLFF; CDR3nt: TGCGCCAGCAGCTTGGAGGGGCAAGGTAATGAAAAACTGTTTTTT
j_gene: TRBJ2-6; d_gene: -; v_gene: TRBV6-4; abundance: -; CDR3aa: CASSDSASGANVLTF; CDR3nt: TGTGCCAGCAGTGACTCGGCCTCTGGGGCCAACGTCCTGACTTTC
j_gene: TRBJ2-7; d_gene: TRBD1; v_gene: TRBV18; abundance: -; CDR3aa: CASSPWTGYPTYEQYF; CDR3nt: TGTGCCAGCTCGCCATGGACAGGCTATCCGACCTACGAGCAGTACTTC
j_gene: TRBJ2-6; d_gene: -; v_gene: TRBV7-9; abundance: -; CDR3aa: CASSFRNTRSFGANVLTF; CDR3nt: TGTGCCAGCAGCTTTCGGAACACAAGGAGTTTCGGGGCCAACGTCCTGACTTTC
j_gene: TRBJ2-3; d_gene: -; v_gene: TRBV10-3; abundance: -; CDR3aa: CAISDFRGGSTDTQYF; CDR3nt: TGTGCCATCAGTGATTTTAGGGGGGGGTCCACAGATACGCAGTATTTT
j_gene: TRBJ2-1; d_gene: TRBD2; v_gene: TRBV7-3; abundance: -; CDR3aa: CASSFDGGAYNEQFF; CDR3nt: TGTGCCAGCAGCTTTGATGGGGGGGCCTACAATGAGCAGTTCTTC
j_gene: TRBJ2-2; d_gene: -; v_gene: TRBV10-2; abundance: -; CDR3aa: CASSVGSGELFF; CDR3nt: TGCGCCAGCAGTGTGGGCTCCGGGGAGCTGTTTTTT
j_gene: TRBJ2-1; d_gene: TRBD2; v_gene: TRBV6-6; abundance: -; CDR3aa: CASKVLAVSYNEQFF; CDR3nt: TGTGCCAGCAAAGTACTAGCGGTCTCCTACAATGAGCAGTTCTTC
j_gene: TRBJ1-2; d_gene: TRBD1; v_gene: TRBV30; abundance: -; CDR3aa: CAWSRDRRAYGYTF; CDR3nt: TGTGCCTGGAGTCGGGACAGGAGGGCCTATGGCTACACCTTC
j_gene: TRBJ1-2; d_gene: -; v_gene: TRBV29-1; abundance: -; CDR3aa: CSVDRVWGRDGYTF; CDR3nt: TGCAGCGTTGACCGGGTATGGGGGCGGGATGGCTACACCTTC
j_gene: TRBJ2-7; d_gene: -; v_gene: TRBV2; abundance: -; CDR3aa: CASSEGPSAMSSYEQYF; CDR3nt: TGTGCCAGCAGTGAAGGGCCGAGCGCGATGAGCTCCTACGAGCAGTACTTC
j_gene: TRBJ1-6; d_gene: -; v_gene: TRBV11-2; abundance: -; CDR3aa: CASSLELYGDNSPLHF; CDR3nt: TGTGCCAGCAGCTTAGAGTTGTACGGGGATAATTCACCCCTCCACTTT
j_gene: TRBJ2-1; d_gene: TRBD2; v_gene: TRBV10-3; abundance: -; CDR3aa: CAIMTRTSGREEQFF; CDR3nt: TGTGCCATCATGACCCGGACTAGCGGGAGGGAAGAGCAGTTCTTC
j_gene: TRBJ1-4; d_gene: TRBD1; v_gene: TRBV7-6; abundance: -; CDR3aa: CASSFNHRPGTGVEKLFF; CDR3nt: TGTGCCAGCAGCTTTAACCACCGCCCCGGGACAGGGGTCGAAAAACTGTTTTTT
j_gene: TRBJ1-5; d_gene: -; v_gene: TRBV27; abundance: -; CDR3aa: CASSGSRGTQPQHF; CDR3nt: TGTGCCAGCAGTGGGTCTCGGGGGACTCAGCCCCAGCATTTT
j_gene: TRBJ2-7; d_gene: TRBD2; v_gene: TRBV7-9; abundance: -; CDR3aa: CASMASGAYEQYF; CDR3nt: TGTGCCAGCATGGCTAGCGGGGCCTACGAGCAGTACTTC
j_gene: TRBJ1-1; d_gene: -; v_gene: TRBV6-5; abundance: -; CDR3aa: CASGPAAEAFF; CDR3nt: TGTGCCAGCGGTCCGGCGGCTGAAGCTTTCTTT
j_gene: TRBJ2-5; d_gene: TRBD2; v_gene: TRBV6-5; abundance: -; CDR3aa: CASTVVAGGETQYF; CDR3nt: TGTGCCAGCACAGTAGTGGCGGGGGGAGAGACCCAGTACTTC
j_gene: TRBJ2-7; d_gene: TRBD1; v_gene: TRBV7-9; abundance: few; CDR3aa: CASSPDRVRNEQYF; CDR3nt: TGTGCCAGCAGCCCCGACAGGGTAAGGAACGAGCAGTACTTC
j_gene: TRBJ1-1; d_gene: TRBD1; v_gene: TRBV4-2; abundance: -; CDR3aa: CASSQVGDRVAEAFF; CDR3nt: TGTGCCAGCAGCCAAGTTGGGGACAGGGTGGCTGAAGCTTTCTTT
j_gene: TRBJ2-1; d_gene: TRBD1; v_gene: TRBV2; abundance: -; CDR3aa: CASSLGDFPGQGSNNEQFF; CDR3nt: TGTGCCAGCAGTTTAGGGGACTTCCCGGGACAGGGTTCGAACAATGAGCAGTTCTTC
j_gene: TRBJ2-3; d_gene: TRBD1; v_gene: TRBV10-3; abundance: -; CDR3aa: CAISETGGWGPQYF; CDR3nt: TGTGCCATCAGTGAAACAGGGGGGTGGGGCCCGCAGTATTTT
j_gene: TRBJ2-7; d_gene: TRBD1; v_gene: TRBV6-1; abundance: -; CDR3aa: CASSEASRGLYEQYF; CDR3nt: TGTGCCAGCAGTGAAGCGAGTAGGGGGCTCTACGAGCAGTACTTC
j_gene: TRBJ1-1; d_gene: -; v_gene: TRBV6-1; abundance: -; CDR3aa: CASSDRQSRLSF; CDR3nt: TGTGCCAGCAGTGATAGACAGTCCCGGCTAAGCTTT
j_gene: TRBJ2-6; d_gene: -; v_gene: TRBV9; abundance: -; CDR3aa: CASSVSGSGANVLTF; CDR3nt: TGTGCCAGCAGCGTTTCGGGGTCAGGGGCCAACGTCCTGACTTTC
j_gene: TRBJ2-1; d_gene: TRBD2; v_gene: TRBV9; abundance: -; CDR3aa: CASSVLAVSYNEQFF; CDR3nt: TGTGCCAGCAGCGTACTAGCGGTCTCCTACAATGAGCAGTTCTTC
j_gene: TRBJ2-5; d_gene: TRBD1; v_gene: TRBV11-1; abundance: -; CDR3aa: CASSFSRTGQETQYF; CDR3nt: TGTGCCAGCAGCTTTTCTCGGACAGGACAAGAGACCCAGTACTTC